The clone carrying this T cell receptor (beta chain) came up a few times. Its antigen is not known. The data were obtained in a study of blood T cells in healthy people across ages. Study information: Researchers report that template switching captured about one barcoded beta molecule per two T cells. General study points: A roughly linear age-dependent decrease characterized TCR beta diversity per million T cells. A strong correlation was seen between TCR beta diversity and naive T cell percentage.

A sample-barcoded 5' primer and a J-beta primer mix were used in a second PCR of roughly 7 to 11 cycles. Each TCR beta cDNA got a 12-nucleotide random molecular identifier. In TCRdb, the 5' RACE reads were re-called with MiXCR into one record per CDR3 protein. The sample lists about 1.7 million distinct CDR3 sequences; 28% were seen once. The CDR3 is made up of 12 amino acids. CDR1 and CDR2 from the germline V gene are SNHLY and FYNNEI. Trimming stripped 7 bases from V and 5 bases from J, with 11 bases between. The gene calls are TRBV2 and TRBJ2-5; D gene uncertain. The clonotype originates from a woman in her thirties in good health. Sequencing was done on a sample of blood. CDR3: CASIWVEETQYF. CDR3 bases: TGTGCCAGCATTTGGGTTGAGGAGACCCAGTACTTC.